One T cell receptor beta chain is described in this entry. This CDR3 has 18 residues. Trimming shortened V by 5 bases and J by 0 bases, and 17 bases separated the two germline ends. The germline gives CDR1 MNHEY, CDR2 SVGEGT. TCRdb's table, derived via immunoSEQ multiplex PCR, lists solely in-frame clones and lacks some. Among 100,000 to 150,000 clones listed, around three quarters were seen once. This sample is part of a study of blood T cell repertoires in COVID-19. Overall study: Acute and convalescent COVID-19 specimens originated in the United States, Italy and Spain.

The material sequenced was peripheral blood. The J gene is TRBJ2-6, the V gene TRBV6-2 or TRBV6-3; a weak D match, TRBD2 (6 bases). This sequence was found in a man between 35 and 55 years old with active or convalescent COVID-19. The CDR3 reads CASSGRGRDGSGANVLTF. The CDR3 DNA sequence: TGTGCCAGCAGTGGGCGGGGCAGGGATGGCTCTGGGGCCAACGTCCTGACTTTC.